This TCR beta chain was observed in a study of T cells in Graves' hyperthyroidism and ophthalmopathy. The wider study: Initial diagnosis, before any treatment, was when peripheral blood was collected.

Diagnoses were established using clinical symptoms, serum thyroxine and TRAb, thyroid ultrasound and orbital computed tomography. More than 9.5 ml fresh peripheral blood yielded the PBMCs. TCR beta CDR3 regions were amplified from RNA. TCR CDR3 underwent first-round RT-PCR with the HTBI primer set. In TCRdb, the multiplex PCR reads were re-called with MiXCR into one record per CDR3 protein. The sample includes more than 350,000 distinct CDR3 sequences, about 15% of them seen just once. Trimming took 7 bases from V and 6 from J; bases not matched to a gene: 7. Germline lookup yields CDR1 MGHDK and CDR2 SYGVNS. The CDR3 covers 14 residues.

This chain uses TRBV25-1 with TRBJ2-3, with 10 positions matching TRBD2. The TCR was taken from a woman aged 30 to 39 with Graves' hyperthyroidism. Sequencing was done on a sample of blood. The CDR3 protein is CASMSGRADDTQYF. For the CDR3, the DNA is TGTGCCAGCATGAGCGGGAGGGCCGATGATACGCAGTATTTT.